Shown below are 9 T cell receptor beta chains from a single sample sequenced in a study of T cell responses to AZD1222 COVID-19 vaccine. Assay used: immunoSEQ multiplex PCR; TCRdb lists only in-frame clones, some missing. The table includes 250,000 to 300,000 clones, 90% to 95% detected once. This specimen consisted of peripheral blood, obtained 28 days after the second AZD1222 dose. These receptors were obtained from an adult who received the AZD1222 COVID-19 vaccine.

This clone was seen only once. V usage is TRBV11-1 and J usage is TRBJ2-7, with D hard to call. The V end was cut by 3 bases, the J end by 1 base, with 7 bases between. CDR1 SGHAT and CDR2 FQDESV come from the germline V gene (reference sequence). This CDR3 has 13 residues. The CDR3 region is CASSFRFSYEQYF. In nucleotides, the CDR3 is TGTGCCAGCAGCTTCAGGTTTTCCTACGAGCAGTACTTC.

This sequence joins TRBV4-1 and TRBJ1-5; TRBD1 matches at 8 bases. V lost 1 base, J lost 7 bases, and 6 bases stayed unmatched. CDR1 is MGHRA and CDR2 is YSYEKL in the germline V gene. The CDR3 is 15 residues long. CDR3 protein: CASSQGTGRGQPQHF. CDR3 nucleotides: TGCGCCAGCAGCCAAGGGACAGGGCGGGGACAGCCCCAGCATTTT.

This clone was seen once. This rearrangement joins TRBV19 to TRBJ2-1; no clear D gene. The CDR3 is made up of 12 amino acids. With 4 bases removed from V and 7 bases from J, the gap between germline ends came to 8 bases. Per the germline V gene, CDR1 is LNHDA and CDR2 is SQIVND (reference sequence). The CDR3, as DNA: TGTGCCAGTAGTACCTCCGCGAATGAGCAGTTCTTC. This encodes CASSTSANEQFF. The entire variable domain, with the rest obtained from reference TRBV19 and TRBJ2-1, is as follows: DGGITQSPKYLFRKEGQNVTLSCEQNLNHDAMYWYRQDPGQGLRLIYYSQIVNDFQKGDIAEGYSVSREKKESFPLTVTSAQKNPTAFYLCASSTSANEQFFGPGTRLTVL.

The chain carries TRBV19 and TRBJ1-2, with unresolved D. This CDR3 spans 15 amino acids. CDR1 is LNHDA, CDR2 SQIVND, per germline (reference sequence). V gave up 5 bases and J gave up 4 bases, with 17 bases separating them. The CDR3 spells CASSSWPTTVYGYTF. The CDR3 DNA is TGTGCCAGTAGTTCGTGGCCCACTACCGTCTATGGCTACACCTTC.

As DNA, the CDR3 is TGTGCCAGCAGTTTACACGCCTCGTATCGCCGAGCTTTCTTT. It codes for CASSLHASYRRAFF. The V call is TRBV28, the J call TRBJ1-1; D is unresolved. CDR3 length: 14 amino acids. The germline gives CDR1 MDHEN, CDR2 SYDVKM. Trimming cost V 2 bases and J 10 bases, with 17 bases left between them.

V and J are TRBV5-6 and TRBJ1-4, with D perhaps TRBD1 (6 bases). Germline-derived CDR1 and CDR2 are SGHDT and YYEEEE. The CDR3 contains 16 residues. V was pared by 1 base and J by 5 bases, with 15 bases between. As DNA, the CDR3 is TGTGCCAGCAGCTTGCGGGCAGGGGCGAAGAATGAAAAACTGTTTTTT. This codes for CASSLRAGAKNEKLFF.

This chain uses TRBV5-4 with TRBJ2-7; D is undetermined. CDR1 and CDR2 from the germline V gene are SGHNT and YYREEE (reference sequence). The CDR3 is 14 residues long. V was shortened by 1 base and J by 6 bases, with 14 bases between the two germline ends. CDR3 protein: CASSLPETPSEQYF. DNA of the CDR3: TGTGCCAGCAGCTTGCCGGAGACACCGTCCGAGCAGTACTTC.

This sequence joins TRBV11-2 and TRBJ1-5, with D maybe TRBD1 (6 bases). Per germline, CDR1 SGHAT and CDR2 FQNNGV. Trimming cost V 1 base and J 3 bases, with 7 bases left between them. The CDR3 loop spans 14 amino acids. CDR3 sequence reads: CASSLGDTNQPQHF. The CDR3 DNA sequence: TGTGCCAGCAGCTTAGGGGACACCAATCAGCCCCAGCATTTT.

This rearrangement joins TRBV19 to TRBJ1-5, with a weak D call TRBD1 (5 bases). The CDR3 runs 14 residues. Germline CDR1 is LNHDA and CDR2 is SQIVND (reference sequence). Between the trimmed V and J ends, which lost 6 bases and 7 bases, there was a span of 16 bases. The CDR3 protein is CASRRDGRLQPQHF. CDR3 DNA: TGTGCCAGTAGGAGGGACGGCCGCCTCCAGCCCCAGCATTTT.